The subject of this entry is one TCR beta chain. The entry originates in a study of blood T cell repertoires in COVID-19. Assay used: immunoSEQ multiplex PCR; TCRdb lists only in-frame clones, some missing. Altogether fewer than 200,000 clones are present, 75% to 85% being singletons, with the ten largest covering around 10%. Germline CDR1 MNHNY, CDR2 SVGAGI (reference sequence). This CDR3 contains 16 residues. Trimming cost V 6 bases and J 10 bases; bases outside gene matches: 11. The chain combines TRBV6-6 with TRBJ2-1, with 14 nucleotides matching TRBD2. The sequence came from a woman aged 40 to 55 with COVID-19, enrolled during active disease. Sequencing input: peripheral blood. CDR3 nucleotide sequence: TGTGCCAGCAGAGAGACTAGCGGGGGGGCTCCGTTAGAGCAGTTCTTC. This encodes CASRETSGGAPLEQFF.